The clone carrying this T cell receptor (beta chain) appeared once. As yet, its antigen is unknown. This specimen comes from a study of Graves' ophthalmopathy and Graves' hyperthyroidism. Study-wide results and limits: Ophthalmopathy progression cases were predicted by the model with 60% to 71% sensitivity and 72% to 85% specificity.

CDR3 size: 15 residues. The germline CDR1 and CDR2 sequences are WSHSY and SAAADI. V shed 4 bases, J shed 2 bases, and the junction held 5 bases outside the gene matches. TCR beta CDR3 regions were amplified from RNA transcripts. Second-round multiplex PCR came after a first-round RT-PCR that employed HTBI primers. TCRdb used MiXCR to reprocess the multiplex PCR reads, holding one entry per CDR3 protein. The sample includes around 1,000,000 distinct CDR3 sequences, less than 45% of them seen just once. The receptor was derived from an adult man with Graves' hyperthyroidism. The chain has TRBV10-2 and TRBJ2-7, with TRBD1 matching 10 bases. Sequencing was done on a sample of peripheral blood or thyroid tissue (not recorded which). Here the CDR3 DNA reads TGCGCCAGCAGTGCTGACAGGGGGCGTGCCTACGAGCAGTACTTC. It codes for CASSADRGRAYEQYF.